This TCR beta chain was identified in a study of blood T cells in healthy people across ages. Germline V gene data show CDR1 as SEHNR and CDR2 as FQNEAQ (reference sequence). The CDR3 length is 15 residues. With 3 bases removed from V and 3 bases from J, the gap between germline ends came to 14 bases. This clonotype was observed a handful of times. The antigen remains undetermined. General study results and limits: Comparison with aged donors showed that long-lived donors had more naive CD4+ cells and higher diversity.

Extracted total RNA amounted to at least 5.5 micrograms for each sample. Primers used in a second PCR of about 7 to 12 cycles were a sample-barcoded 5' primer and a J-beta primer mix. All samples gave at least 2.5 million CDR3-containing paired-end reads. TCRdb analysed the 5' RACE reads with MiXCR anew, one entry per CDR3 protein. The sample has around 1,800,000 distinct CDR3 sequences, roughly two fifths seen once. This sequence was found in a human donor in good health. The chain is built from TRBV7-9 and TRBJ1-2; weak D call: TRBD1 (5 bases). The specimen was blood. In nucleotides, the CDR3 is TGTGCCAGCAGCTTCCTAGGACGGGGGGACTATGGCTACACCTTC. Translation gives CASSFLGRGDYGYTF.